One and the same sample provided the 10 T cell receptor beta chains below, sequenced in a study of T cells in Graves' hyperthyroidism and ophthalmopathy. Amplification yielded TCR beta CDR3 regions, with RNA transcripts as the source. Primed by the HTBI set, a first-round RT-PCR was run on the TCR CDR3. Each CDR3 protein gets one entry after TCRdb re-called the multiplex PCR reads with MiXCR. Among approximately 570,000 distinct CDR3 sequences listed, less than 20% were seen once. Source material: blood. These receptors were taken from a man in his forties or fifties with Graves' ophthalmopathy.

This clonotype has a count of ten or more. The chain employs TRBV7-9 and TRBJ2-1; TRBD1 or TRBD2 may be the D gene (5 bases each). Trimming took off 0 bases at V and 10 bases at J, with 16 bases between the two ends. The V gene's germline CDR1 is SEHNR and CDR2 FQNEAQ (reference sequence). The CDR3 has 15 residues. The DNA for the CDR3 is TGTGCCAGCAGCTTAGCGGACAAAGGGACGGACGAGCAGTTCTTC. Protein product: CASSLADKGTDEQFF.

This clonotype has at least ten counts. This chain joins TRBV28 and TRBJ2-3; perhaps D is TRBD1 or TRBD2 (5 bases each). Germline CDR1 reads MDHEN; CDR2 reads SYDVKM. Trimming left V 5 bases short and J 8 bases short, with 11 bases between. CDR3 length: 12 amino acids. CDR3 nucleotides: TGTGCCAGCAGTACCCGGGACCCTACGCAGTATTTT. Translating gives CASSTRDPTQYF.

In its sample, this clonotype was seen many times. This chain uses TRBV3-1 with TRBJ2-1; D unresolved. Trimming cost V 3 bases and J 4 bases, with 7 bases left between them. The CDR3 sequence is 13 residues long. Per the germline V gene, CDR1 is LGHDT and CDR2 is YNNKEL (reference sequence). CDR3 sequence: CASSQTLYNEQFF. Here the CDR3 DNA reads TGTGCCAGCAGCCAGACATTGTACAATGAGCAGTTCTTC.

This clonotype showed up many times. V gene TRBV11-2 combines with J gene TRBJ2-7; D may be TRBD1 (6 bases). The V and J ends lost 3 bases and 3 bases respectively, with 12 bases between them. The V gene's germline CDR1 is SGHAT and CDR2 FQNNGV. CDR3 length: 14 amino acids. CDR3 loop: CASSFRAGVYEQYF. CDR3 DNA: TGTGCCAGCAGCTTTCGGGCAGGGGTCTACGAGCAGTACTTC.

V and J are TRBV5-1 and TRBJ2-1, with D possibly TRBD2 on 6 matching bases. Trimming removed 4 bases from V and 7 bases from J, with 18 bases in between. The germline V gene encodes CDR1 SGHRS and CDR2 YFSETQ. The CDR3 has 15 amino acids. CDR3 sequence: CASSRGGLQGNEQFF. As DNA, the CDR3 is TGCGCCAGCAGCCGGGGAGGACTCCAGGGAAATGAGCAGTTCTTC.

The J gene is TRBJ2-1, the V gene TRBV6-2 or TRBV6-3; the D is unclear. CDR1 is MNHEY and CDR2 is SVGEGT in the germline V gene. This CDR3 is built from 17 residues. V lost 2 bases and J 0 bases, leaving 14 bases between the germline ends. CDR3 nucleotides: TGTGCCAGCAGTTACCGTGCCCTGGGTAGCTCCTACAATGAGCAGTTCTTC. Amino acid sequence: CASSYRALGSSYNEQFF.

This rearrangement joins TRBV5-1 to TRBJ2-7, with 11 positions matching TRBD2. Germline V gives CDR1 SGHRS, CDR2 YFSETQ. The CDR3 runs to 17 residues. Trimming cost V 2 bases and J 2 bases; bases outside gene matches: 9. Here the CDR3 reads CASSLLAGVVEPYEQYF. The DNA for the CDR3 is TGCGCCAGCAGCTTACTAGCGGGAGTTGTAGAACCCTACGAGCAGTACTTC.

This clonotype was counted only a few times. This rearrangement joins TRBV6-1 to TRBJ2-1; D perhaps matches TRBD2 (6 bases). Per germline, CDR1 MNHNS and CDR2 SASEGT. The CDR3 totals 13 residues. V lost 6 bases and J lost 9, with 15 bases in between. This chain's CDR3 is CASRNLKGGEQFF. Written as DNA, the CDR3 is TGTGCCAGCAGAAACCTTAAGGGAGGTGAGCAGTTCTTC.

This sequence joins TRBV2 and TRBJ1-5; D remains ambiguous. Per germline, CDR1 SNHLY and CDR2 FYNNEI. V was clipped by 4 bases and J by 5 bases, with 3 bases between them. The CDR3 has 11 amino acids. The CDR3 coding sequence is TGTGCCAGCAGTGTCGATCAGCCCCAGCATTTT. Amino acids: CASSVDQPQHF. Full variable domain (missing parts from reference TRBV2 and TRBJ1-5): EPEVTQTPSHQVTQMGQEVILRCVPISNHLYFYWYRQILGQKVEFLVSFYNNEISEKSEIFDDQFSVERPDGSNFTLKIRSTKLEDSAMYFCASSVDQPQHFGDGTRLSIL.

The CDR3 reads CATSRVGDRTTDTQYF. For the CDR3, the DNA is TGTGCCACCAGCAGAGTTGGGGACAGGACTACAGATACGCAGTATTTT. The chain carries TRBV15 and TRBJ2-3; TRBD1 aligns across 8 bases. V lost 1 base, J lost 3 bases, and 6 bases stayed unmatched. Germline V lookup: CDR1 LNHNV, CDR2 YYDKDF (reference sequence). The CDR3 spans 16 residues.